One and the same sample provided the 4 T cell receptor beta chains below, sequenced in a study of metastatic and nonmetastatic thyroid tumors. Nobody among the patients had been given any treatment before thyroid surgery. TCRdb re-called the PCR reads with MiXCR. The sample contains about 52,000 clones, 17% of which appear only once. Sequenced: blood. The receptor set was obtained from a female donor with papillary thyroid cancer or a benign thyroid nodule (not recorded which). Some clones in this sample may be carry-over from other donors' samples.

Of note for this clone: Mismatch with germline at one junction end may stem from a read error. The chain links TRBV28 to TRBJ2-7; TRBD2 aligns across 10 bases. There are 14 residues in the CDR3. From germline, CDR1 is MDHEN and CDR2 SYDVKM. CDR3 DNA: TGTGCAAGCAGACCTAGCGGGAGCTGGGACGAGCAGTACTTC. It specifies CASRPSGSWDEQYF. The full variable domain, completed using reference TRBV28 and TRBJ2-7, is DVKVTQSSRYLVKRTGEKVFLECVQDMDHENMFWYRQDPGLGLRLIYFSYDVKMKEKGDIPEGYSVSREKKERFSLILESASTNQTSMYLCASRPSGSWDEQYFGPGTRLTVT.

The J gene is TRBJ1-6, the V gene TRBV27; D unclear. The ends were cut back, 4 bases at V and 0 bases at J, with 10 bases in the middle. The germline CDR1 and CDR2 sequences are MNHEY and SMNVEV (reference sequence). The CDR3 spans 16 residues. CDR3 sequence (DNA): TGTGCCAGCAGTTGGGCAGTTAGCTCCTATAATTCACCCCTCCACTTT. This translates into CASSWAVSSYNSPLHF.

This clone was counted ten times or more. The sample carries other DNA sequences with the same CDR3. The chain recombines TRBV27 with TRBJ2-1, with 7 bases fitting TRBD1. Trimming removed 0 bases from V and 4 bases from J; junction bases left unmatched: 6. This CDR3 is built from 16 residues. Germline CDR1 is MNHEY and CDR2 is SMNVEV (reference sequence). CDR3 nucleotides: TGTGCCAGCAGTTTATCGCAGGGGGTTGTGTACAATGAGCAGTTCTTC. Translation: CASSLSQGVVYNEQFF.

As for this clone: One junction end disagrees with the germline gene, perhaps due to a read error. This chain uses TRBV5-1 with TRBJ2-7; D possibly corresponds to TRBD2 (6 bases). Germline V gives CDR1 SGHRS, CDR2 YFSETQ. The CDR3 has 15 amino acids. The CDR3 DNA reads as TGCACCAGCAGCTCTCGAGGGACTGATACCTACGATCAGTACTTC. It is translated as CTSSSRGTDTYDQYF.